This TCR beta chain was found in a study of identical twins. TCRdb reanalysed the 5' RACE reads using MiXCR and keeps one entry per CDR3 protein. The sample lists 500,000 or so distinct CDR3 sequences; 22% were seen once. Germline V gene sequence: CDR1 SGHRS, CDR2 YFSETQ. After removal of 5 bases from V and 6 bases from J, the junction contained 11 bases not matched to a gene. The CDR3 covers 16 residues. This clonotype has only a few counts. The same specimen was also included in a second study, on T cells expressing NK-cell markers. That study adds: HCMV seropositivity characterized most of the eight sequenced donors, and seronegativity one.

What was sequenced was CD4+ T cells sorted from blood. The rearrangement uses TRBV5-1 and TRBJ2-1; the match to TRBD2 covers 10 bases. This TCR came from a woman aged 18-29 years in good health. Written as DNA, the CDR3 is TGCGCCAGCAGGGCCTATCAGCGGGGGGGGGTCAATGAGCAGTTCTTC. Translating it yields CASRAYQRGGVNEQFF.